The entry below gives a single T cell receptor (beta chain) sequence along with its context. These data originate in a study of shared T cell receptors in the human thymus. Sequenced by immunoSEQ multiplex PCR; TCRdb stores in-frame clones only, minus some. This sample carries more than 550,000 clones, over 75% of them seen once, and the ten largest clones take 0.0095% to 0.011%. The junction had 10 bases not matched to a gene; V was cut back by 4 bases and J by 2 bases. Germline V gene sequence: CDR1 KGHSH, CDR2 LQKENI. The length of the CDR3 is 16 residues. The sample was also linked to a second study, of human thymus T cells. From that second work: Corrective surgery for congenital heart defects was being performed on the healthy Finnish infants who served as donors. Surgeons resected thymus tissue during corrective heart surgery. Blood and thymic repertoires both appeared biased in V and J gene usage.

This TCR came from a girl under three years old with a congenital heart defect. The chain carries TRBV18 and TRBJ1-1, with 7 bases identical to TRBD1. Specimen: thymocytes. The chain's CDR3 is CASSLPGQTTNTEAFF. DNA of the CDR3: TGTGCCAGCTCACTACCGGGACAGACTACCAACACTGAAGCTTTCTTT.